The present entry profiles one TCR beta chain with its context. The data originate from a study of blood T cells in healthy people across ages. A sample-barcoded 5' primer and a J-beta primer mix were used in a second PCR of roughly 7 to 11 cycles. TCRdb analysed the 5' RACE reads with MiXCR anew, one entry per CDR3 protein. The data hold about 1,400,000 distinct CDR3 sequences, with around 59% observed a single time. CDR3 length equals 16 residues. Per germline, CDR1 DFQATT and CDR2 SNEGSKA (reference sequence). Specimen: blood. This chain uses TRBV20-1 with TRBJ2-4, with 8 bases that match TRBD2. The J call may be mistaken, given a closer DNA end match to TRBJ2-7. The receptor was isolated from a man between 18 and 35 years old in good health. The CDR3 loop is CSARDRGSGASYEQYF. The CDR3 DNA is TGCAGTGCTAGAGATAGGGGTAGCGGGGCCTCCTACGAGCAGTACTTC.